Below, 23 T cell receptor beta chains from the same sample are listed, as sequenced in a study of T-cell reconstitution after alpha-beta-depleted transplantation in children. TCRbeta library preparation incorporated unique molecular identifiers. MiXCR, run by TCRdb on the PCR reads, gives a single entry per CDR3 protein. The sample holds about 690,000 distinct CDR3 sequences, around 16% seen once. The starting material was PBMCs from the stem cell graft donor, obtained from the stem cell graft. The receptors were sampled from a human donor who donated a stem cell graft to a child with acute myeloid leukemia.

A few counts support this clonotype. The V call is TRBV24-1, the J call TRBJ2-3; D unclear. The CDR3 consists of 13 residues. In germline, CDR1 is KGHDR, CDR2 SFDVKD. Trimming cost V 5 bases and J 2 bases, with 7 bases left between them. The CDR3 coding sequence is TGTGCCACCAGTGGGCCGACCACAGATACGCAGTATTTT. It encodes CATSGPTTDTQYF.

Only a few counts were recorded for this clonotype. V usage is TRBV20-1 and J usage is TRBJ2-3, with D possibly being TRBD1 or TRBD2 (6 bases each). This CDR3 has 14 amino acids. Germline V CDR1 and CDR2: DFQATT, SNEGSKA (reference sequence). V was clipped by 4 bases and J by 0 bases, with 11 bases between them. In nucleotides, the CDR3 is TGCAGTGCTATGGTGGGGGGCAGCACAGATACGCAGTATTTT. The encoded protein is CSAMVGGSTDTQYF.

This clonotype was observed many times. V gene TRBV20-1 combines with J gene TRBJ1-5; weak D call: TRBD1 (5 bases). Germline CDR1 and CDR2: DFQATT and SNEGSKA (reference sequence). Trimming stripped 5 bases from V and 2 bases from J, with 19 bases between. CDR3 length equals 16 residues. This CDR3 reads CSAGRVGVRGNQPQHF. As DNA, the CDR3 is TGCAGTGCTGGACGAGTAGGGGTCCGAGGCAATCAGCCCCAGCATTTT.

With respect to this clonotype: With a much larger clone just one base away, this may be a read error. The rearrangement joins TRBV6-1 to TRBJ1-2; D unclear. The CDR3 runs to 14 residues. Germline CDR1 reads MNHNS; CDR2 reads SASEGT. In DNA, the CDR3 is TGTGCCAGGAGTGGTACGTTGTCAGGCTATGGCTACACCTTC. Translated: CARSGTLSGYGYTF.

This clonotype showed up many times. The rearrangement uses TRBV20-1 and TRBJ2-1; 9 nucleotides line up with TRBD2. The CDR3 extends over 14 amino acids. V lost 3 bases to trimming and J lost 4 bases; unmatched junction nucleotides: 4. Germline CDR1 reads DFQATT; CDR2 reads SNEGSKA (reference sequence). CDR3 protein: CSASRAGGYNEQFF. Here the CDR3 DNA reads TGCAGTGCTAGTAGAGCGGGGGGTTACAATGAGCAGTTCTTC.

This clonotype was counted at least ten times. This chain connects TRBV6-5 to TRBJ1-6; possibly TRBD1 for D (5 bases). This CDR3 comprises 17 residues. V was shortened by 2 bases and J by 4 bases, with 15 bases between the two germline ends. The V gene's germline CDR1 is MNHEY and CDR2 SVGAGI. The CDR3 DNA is TGTGCCAGCAGTTACGGTCCCCCGAAGGGGTATAATTCACCCCTCCACTTT. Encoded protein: CASSYGPPKGYNSPLHF.

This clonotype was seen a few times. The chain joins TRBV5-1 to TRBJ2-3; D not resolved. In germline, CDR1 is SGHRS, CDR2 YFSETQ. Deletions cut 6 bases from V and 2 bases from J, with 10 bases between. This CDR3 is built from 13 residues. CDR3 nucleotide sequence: TGCGCCAGCAACGTTGGGTTCACAGATACGCAGTATTTT. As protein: CASNVGFTDTQYF.

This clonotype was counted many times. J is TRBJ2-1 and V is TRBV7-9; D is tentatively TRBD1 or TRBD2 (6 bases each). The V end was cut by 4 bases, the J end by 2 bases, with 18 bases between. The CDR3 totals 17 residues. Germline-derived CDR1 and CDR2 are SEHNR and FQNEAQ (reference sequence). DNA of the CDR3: TGTGCCAGCAGCTCAACTAGGGGGGTGATCACCTACAATGAGCAGTTCTTC. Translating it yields CASSSTRGVITYNEQFF.

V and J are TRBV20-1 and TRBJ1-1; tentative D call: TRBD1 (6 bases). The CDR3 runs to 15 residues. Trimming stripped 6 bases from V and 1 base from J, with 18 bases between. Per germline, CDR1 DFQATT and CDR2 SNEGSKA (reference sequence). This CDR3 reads CSAPPYRDQNTEAFF. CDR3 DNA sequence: TGCAGTGCGCCCCCCTACAGGGACCAGAACACTGAAGCTTTCTTT.

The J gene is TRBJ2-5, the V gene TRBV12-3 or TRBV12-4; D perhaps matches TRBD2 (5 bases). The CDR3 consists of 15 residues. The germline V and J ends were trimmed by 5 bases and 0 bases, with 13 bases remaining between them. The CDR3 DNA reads TGTGCCAGCAGTGGAGGACTTCAGTACCAAGAGACCCAGTACTTC. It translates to CASSGGLQYQETQYF.

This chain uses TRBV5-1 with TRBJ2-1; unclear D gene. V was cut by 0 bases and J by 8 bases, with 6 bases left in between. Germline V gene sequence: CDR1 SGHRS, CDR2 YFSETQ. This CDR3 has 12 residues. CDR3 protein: CASSLEQHEQFF. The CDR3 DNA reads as TGCGCCAGCAGCTTGGAACAGCATGAGCAGTTCTTC.

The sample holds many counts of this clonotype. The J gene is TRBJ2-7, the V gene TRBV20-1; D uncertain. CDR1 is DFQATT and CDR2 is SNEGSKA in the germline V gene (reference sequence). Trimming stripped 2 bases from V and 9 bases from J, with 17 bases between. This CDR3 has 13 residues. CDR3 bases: TGCAGTGCTAGACCTCCTGACTCACGCGGGCAGTACTTC. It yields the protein CSARPPDSRGQYF.

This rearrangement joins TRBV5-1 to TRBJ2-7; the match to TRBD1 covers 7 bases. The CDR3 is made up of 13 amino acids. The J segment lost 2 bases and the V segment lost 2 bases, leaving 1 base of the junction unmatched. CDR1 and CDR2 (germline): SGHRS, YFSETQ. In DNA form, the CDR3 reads TGCGCCAGCAGCTTTGACAGGGCCTACGAGCAGTACGTC. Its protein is CASSFDRAYEQYV.

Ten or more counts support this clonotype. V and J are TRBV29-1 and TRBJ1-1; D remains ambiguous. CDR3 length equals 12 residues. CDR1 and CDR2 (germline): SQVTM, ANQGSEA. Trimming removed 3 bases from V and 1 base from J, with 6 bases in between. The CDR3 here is CSVDNQNTEAFF. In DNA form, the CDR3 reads TGCAGCGTTGATAACCAGAACACTGAAGCTTTCTTT.

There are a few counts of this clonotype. In DNA, the CDR3 is TGTGCCAGCAGTTTAAGGAACTTAAATCAGCCCCAGCATTTT. Protein sequence: CASSLRNLNQPQHF. The chain is built from TRBV12-3 or TRBV12-4 and TRBJ1-5; D is undetermined. The CDR3 is made up of 14 amino acids. V was shortened by 2 bases and J by 4 bases, with 9 bases between the two germline ends.

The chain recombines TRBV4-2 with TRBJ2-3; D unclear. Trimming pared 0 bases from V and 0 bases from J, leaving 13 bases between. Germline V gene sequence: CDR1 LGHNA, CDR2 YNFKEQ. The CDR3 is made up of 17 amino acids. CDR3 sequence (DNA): TGTGCCAGCAGCCAAGATATCAGCTACCCGAGCACAGATACGCAGTATTTT. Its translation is CASSQDISYPSTDTQYF.

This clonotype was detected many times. The CDR3: CASSHPGQNTEAFF. DNA of the CDR3: TGTGCCAGCAGCCACCCGGGGCAGAACACTGAAGCTTTCTTT. J is TRBJ1-1 and V is TRBV4-2, with D perhaps matching TRBD1 (5 bases). The V gene lost 3 bases and the J gene lost 1 base, with 9 bases spanning the gap. The V gene's germline CDR1 is LGHNA and CDR2 YNFKEQ. CDR3 size: 14 residues.

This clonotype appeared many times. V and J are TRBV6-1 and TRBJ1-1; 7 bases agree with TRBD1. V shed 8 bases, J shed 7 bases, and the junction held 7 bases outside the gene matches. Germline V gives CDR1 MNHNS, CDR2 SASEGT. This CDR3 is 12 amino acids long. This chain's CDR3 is CASPGTAFEAFF. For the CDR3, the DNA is TGTGCCAGCCCAGGGACAGCCTTTGAAGCTTTCTTT.

The CDR3 DNA reads as TGCAGTGCTAGAGACCCCGACAGCGGGGAGCTGTTTTTT. This gives the protein CSARDPDSGELFF. The chain uses TRBV20-1 and TRBJ2-2, with D perhaps matching TRBD1 (5 bases). Trimming took 0 bases from V and 7 from J, leaving 9 bases between them. The CDR3 is 13 amino acids. The germline V gene has CDR1 DFQATT and CDR2 SNEGSKA (reference sequence).

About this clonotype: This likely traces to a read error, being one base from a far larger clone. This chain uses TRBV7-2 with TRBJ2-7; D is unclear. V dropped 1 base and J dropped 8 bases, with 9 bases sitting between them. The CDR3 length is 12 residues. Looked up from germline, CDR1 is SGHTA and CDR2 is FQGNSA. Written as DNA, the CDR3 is TGTGCCAGCAGCTTAGTTGCTTACCAGCAGTACTTC. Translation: CASSLVAYQQYF.

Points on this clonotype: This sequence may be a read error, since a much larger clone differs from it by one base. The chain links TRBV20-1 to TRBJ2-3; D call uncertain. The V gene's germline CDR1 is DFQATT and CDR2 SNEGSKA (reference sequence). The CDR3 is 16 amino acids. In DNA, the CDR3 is TGCAGTGCTAGAGACAGACTCAAATTTAGCACAGATATGCAGTATTTT. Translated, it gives CSARDRLKFSTDMQYF.

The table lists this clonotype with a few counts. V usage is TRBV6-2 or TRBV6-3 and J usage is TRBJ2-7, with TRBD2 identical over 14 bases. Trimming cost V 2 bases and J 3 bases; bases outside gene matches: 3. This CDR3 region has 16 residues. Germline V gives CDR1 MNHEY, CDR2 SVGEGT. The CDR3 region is CASSYAGTSGGYEQYV. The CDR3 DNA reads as TGTGCCAGCAGTTACGCCGGGACTAGCGGGGGCTACGAGCAGTACGTC.

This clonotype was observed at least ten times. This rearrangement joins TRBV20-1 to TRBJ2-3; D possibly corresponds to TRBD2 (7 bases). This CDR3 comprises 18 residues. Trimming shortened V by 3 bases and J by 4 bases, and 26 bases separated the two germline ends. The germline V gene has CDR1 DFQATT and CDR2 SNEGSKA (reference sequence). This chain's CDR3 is CSASRIKGGGLAPDTQYF. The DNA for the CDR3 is TGCAGTGCTAGTCGGATCAAGGGGGGGGGGCTCGCTCCAGATACGCAGTATTTT.